This TCR beta chain was recovered during a study of blood T cell repertoires in COVID-19. Overall study: The origin of the acute and convalescent COVID-19 samples was the United States, Italy and Spain. Nucleic acid was either cDNA or gDNA, and it came from T cells, B-cell-depleted T cells, or PBMCs.

Per the study methods: Estimation of nucleated cell counts was performed using reference gene primer amplification. Method: immunoSEQ multiplex PCR; TCRdb's copy keeps in-frame clones and lacks some. Clonal size and the V and J genes are those of that table, whereas D and trimming came from the DNA. The sample records 90,000 to 110,000 clones, over 75% being singletons. Germline V gene data show CDR1 as SGHTA and CDR2 as FQGTGA. Trimming at V came to 5 bases and at J to 5 bases, leaving 3 bases not matched to a gene. CDR3 length: 14 residues. The J gene is TRBJ2-2, the V gene TRBV7-3, with 9 bases fitting TRBD1. The sequence derives from a man in his fifties with acute or convalescent COVID-19. The sequenced sample was peripheral blood. In nucleotides, the CDR3 is TGTGCCAGCAGCCCGGGACAGGGAACCGGGGAGCTGTTTTTT. Protein product: CASSPGQGTGELFF.